Listed below are T cell receptor beta chains from one sample, sequenced in a study of shared clonotypes between healthy human individuals. Some clones are missing from TCRdb's copy, which holds only in-frame ones; the method was immunoSEQ multiplex PCR. The table records around 2.1 million clones, almost 96% of them present only once. Sequences were obtained from naive CD4+ T cells sorted from blood. The receptor source for this set is a man aged 18 to 30 in good health. The CDR3 runs from the conserved cysteine through the conserved F or W. Each record gives: J gene, clone size, V gene, D gene, CDR3 DNA, CDR3 protein. D genes are given only for firm matches. Rows may omit the clone size; those that give it use once, few, many or a size class.

TRBJ2-2	.	TRBV10-3	TRBD1	TGTGCCATCACCGATTCGACAGGGGGAACCGGGGAGCTGTTTTTT	CAITDSTGGTGELFF
TRBJ2-2	.	TRBV7-9	.	TGTGCCAGCAGCCCCGACAGAAACACCGGGGAGCTGTTTTTT	CASSPDRNTGELFF
TRBJ1-6	.	TRBV19	.	TGTGCCAGTAATCAACAAGAGAAGACACCCCTCCACTTT	CASNQQEKTPLHF
TRBJ1-2	.	TRBV28	TRBD1	TGTGCCAGCAGTGAATACCGGGACAGCTCACCTCGGGTCTATGGCTACACCTTC	CASSEYRDSSPRVYGYTF
TRBJ2-1	.	TRBV6-5	TRBD2	TGTGCCAGCCTGTCTCTCGGCGGGAGCTGGGATGAGCAGTTCTTC	CASLSLGGSWDEQFF
TRBJ1-3	.	TRBV29-1	.	TGCAGCGTTGAACTCCGGGCGGGAAACACCATATATTTT	CSVELRAGNTIYF
TRBJ2-3	.	TRBV2	.	TGTGCCAGCAGGGGCCCGGGGGGCTCTGGAGATACGCAGTATTTT	CASRGPGGSGDTQYF
TRBJ2-1	once	TRBV5-1	TRBD1	TGCGCCAGCAGCCTGACAGGGGGAACCTTTAATGAGCAGTTCTTC	CASSLTGGTFNEQFF
TRBJ2-7	.	TRBV10-2	TRBD1	TGCGCCAGCGTCTCCGCAGGGGGCGATCTCTACGAGCAGTACTTC	CASVSAGGDLYEQYF
TRBJ2-7	.	TRBV30	.	TGTGCCTGGGGCTCTCAGGGGAAATACGAGCAGTACTTC	CAWGSQGKYEQYF
TRBJ1-2	.	TRBV4-3	.	TGCGCCAGCAGAGCCAGTGGGGCAGGGAACTATGGCTACACCTTC	CASRASGAGNYGYTF